The 27 T cell receptor beta chains below come from one sample, sequenced in a study of T cells after yellow fever vaccination. MiXCR, run by TCRdb on the 5' RACE reads, gives a single entry per CDR3 protein. The data hold about 510,000 distinct CDR3 sequences, with 21% observed a single time. This specimen was PBMCs, taken approximately 20 days after the first yellow fever vaccination. These TCRs come from a man younger than 35 who received the YFV17D yellow fever vaccine.

This clonotype was counted only a few times. This chain joins TRBV20-1 and TRBJ2-3; 7 nucleotides match TRBD2. The CDR3 loop spans 15 amino acids. CDR1 is DFQATT, CDR2 SNEGSKA, per germline (reference sequence). Trimming at V came to 0 bases and at J to 4 bases, leaving 7 bases not matched to a gene. The CDR3 sequence is CSARDMGGGADTQYF. The CDR3 DNA reads TGCAGTGCTAGAGATATGGGGGGGGGTGCAGATACGCAGTATTTT.

The chain links TRBV5-1 to TRBJ2-2; TRBD1 aligns across 9 bases. Trimming at V came to 3 bases and at J to 1 base, leaving 13 bases not matched to a gene. CDR3 length: 19 residues. Germline CDR1 and CDR2: SGHRS and YFSETQ. CDR3 loop: CASSSPLQGALRNTGELFF. The CDR3 DNA follows: TGCGCCAGCAGCTCTCCCTTACAGGGGGCCCTGAGGAACACCGGGGAGCTGTTTTTT.

The rearrangement uses TRBV11-1 and TRBJ1-1; 10 nucleotides line up with TRBD1. Germline V gene lookup returns CDR1 SGHAT and CDR2 FQDESV (reference sequence). With V trimmed by 0 bases and J by 11 bases, 24 bases remained unmatched. This CDR3 is 20 amino acids long. The CDR3, as DNA: TGTGCCAGCAGCTTAGCCGGTCTAAGACAGGGGGCAGGTAGGGGTGATTCGGCTTTCTTT. It translates to CASSLAGLRQGAGRGDSAFF.

The chain joins TRBV25-1 to TRBJ2-1, with D unclear. CDR3 size: 15 residues. Germline CDR1 and CDR2: MGHDK and SYGVNS. V was cut by 5 bases and J by 5 bases, with 16 bases left in between. Written as DNA, the CDR3 is TGTGCCAGCAGTAAGCACGCGCGAGGAGACAATGAGCAGTTCTTC. Translation gives CASSKHARGDNEQFF.

The chain carries TRBV30 and TRBJ2-7; perhaps TRBD2 as D (5 bases). In germline, CDR1 is GTSNPN, CDR2 SVGIG (reference sequence). Deletions cut 0 bases from V and 2 bases from J, with 17 bases between. The CDR3 is made up of 16 amino acids. CDR3 sequence (DNA): TGTGCCTGGAGTGTACTGTTCGGGGTCCTAACCTACGAGCAGTACTTC. It specifies CAWSVLFGVLTYEQYF.

This clonotype was counted ten times or more. This rearrangement joins TRBV7-2 to TRBJ2-4; 14 bases agree with TRBD2. Germline CDR1 and CDR2: SGHTA and FQGNSA. The CDR3 runs to 15 residues. The junction had 3 bases not matched to a gene; V was cut back by 5 bases and J by 6 bases. CDR3 sequence (DNA): TGTGCCAGCAGCGTCGGACTAGCGGGGGGAAACATTCAGTACTTC. Protein: CASSVGLAGGNIQYF.

At least ten counts were recorded for this clonotype. The rearrangement joins TRBV20-1 to TRBJ1-4, with D unclear. There are 11 residues in the CDR3. The V gene's germline CDR1 is DFQATT and CDR2 SNEGSKA (reference sequence). Trimming shortened V by 6 bases and J by 1 base, and 3 bases separated the two germline ends. CDR3 protein: CSALTNEKLFF. The CDR3 coding sequence is TGCAGTGCACTAACTAATGAAAAACTGTTTTTT.

The J gene is TRBJ2-2, the V gene TRBV7-9, with a possible D match to TRBD2 (6 bases). V was shortened by 1 base and J by 4 bases, with 13 bases between the two germline ends. The CDR3 runs 16 residues. Germline V CDR1 and CDR2: SEHNR, FQNEAQ (reference sequence). The CDR3 DNA reads as TGTGCCAGCAGCTTAGTCACACGGGGGAGCACCGGGGAGCTGTTTTTT. Protein product: CASSLVTRGSTGELFF.

This clonotype was seen more than once but under ten times. The rearrangement links TRBV13 to TRBJ1-6; D may be TRBD1 (5 bases). The CDR3 has 16 amino acids. CDR1 PRHDT and CDR2 FYEKMQ come from the germline V gene (reference sequence). Trimming pared 0 bases from V and 3 bases from J, leaving 9 bases between. CDR3 loop: CASSLGRVDYNSPLHF. DNA of the CDR3: TGTGCCAGCAGCTTAGGCAGGGTTGACTATAATTCACCCCTCCACTTT. Variable domain in full (rest from reference TRBV13 and TRBJ1-6): AAGVIQSPRHLIKEKRETATLKCYPIPRHDTVYWYQQGPGQDPQFLISFYEKMQSDKGSIPDRFSAQQFSDYHSELNMSSLELGDSALYFCASSLGRVDYNSPLHFGNGTRLTVT.

This chain links TRBV29-1 with TRBJ2-2; D uncertain. Germline V gene sequence: CDR1 SQVTM, CDR2 ANQGSEA. The CDR3 totals 14 residues. Trimming cost V 6 bases and J 4 bases, with 15 bases left between them. This CDR3 reads CSVRKLVGTGELFF. The DNA of the CDR3 is TGCAGCGTAAGGAAACTCGTTGGCACCGGGGAGCTGTTTTTT.

The chain is built from TRBV11-2 and TRBJ2-1; 8 nucleotides line up with TRBD2. Germline assignment: CDR1 SGHAT and CDR2 FQNNGV. The CDR3 loop spans 15 amino acids. J was trimmed by 4 bases and V by 5 bases; bases with no gene match: 7. The CDR3 region is CASSPLRGGYNEQFF. CDR3 DNA sequence: TGTGCCAGCAGCCCTCTCCGGGGGGGATACAATGAGCAGTTCTTC.

The CDR3 sequence: CSGQGAQETQYF. DNA for the CDR3: TGCAGCGGACAGGGGGCTCAAGAGACCCAGTACTTC. The V gene is TRBV29-1, the J gene TRBJ2-5; TRBD1 aligns across 10 bases. Unmatched junction bases numbered 1, after V lost 7 bases and J lost 2 bases. The CDR3 is made up of 12 amino acids. Germline-derived CDR1 and CDR2 are SQVTM and ANQGSEA.

This clonotype was counted only a few times. This sequence joins TRBV20-1 and TRBJ2-2; TRBD1 might be the D (5 bases). Trimming stripped 6 bases from V and 3 bases from J, with 11 bases between. Per the germline V gene, CDR1 is DFQATT and CDR2 is SNEGSKA (reference sequence). CDR3 length equals 13 residues. The CDR3 here is CSAGGHDTGELFF. As DNA, the CDR3 is TGCAGTGCCGGCGGACACGACACCGGGGAGCTGTTTTTT.

In its sample, this clonotype was seen a few times. V usage is TRBV9 and J usage is TRBJ1-5; D is perhaps TRBD1 (6 bases). CDR3 size: 13 residues. Deletions cut 3 bases from V and 3 bases from J, with 7 bases between. Germline assignment: CDR1 SGDLS and CDR2 YYNGEE. CDR3 loop: CASSEGDNQPQHF. The CDR3 DNA sequence: TGTGCCAGCAGCGAGGGGGACAATCAGCCCCAGCATTTT.

This clonotype showed up just a few times. The chain has TRBV1 and TRBJ2-7. TRBV1 counts as a pseudogene. The CDR3 has 13 residues. CDR3 nucleotide sequence: TGCACCAGCAGCCGGGGTGGAGCCTACGAGCAGTACTTC. Translation gives CTSSRGGAYEQYF.

This clonotype was counted between two and nine times. The chain recombines TRBV25-1 with TRBJ2-2; 9 nucleotides line up with TRBD1. Germline CDR1 is MGHDK and CDR2 is SYGVNS. There are 14 residues in the CDR3. The V gene end was trimmed by 4 bases and the J gene end by 5 bases; junction bases not matched to a gene: 2. The CDR3 DNA sequence: TGTGCCAGCAGTGGGACAGGGGTGACCGGGGAGCTGTTTTTT. Amino acids: CASSGTGVTGELFF. The full variable domain, with the rest looked up from reference TRBV25-1 and TRBJ2-2, is EADIYQTPRYLVIGTGKKITLECSQTMGHDKMYWYQQDPGMELHLIHYSYGVNSTEKGDLSSESTVSRIRTEHFPLTLESARPSHTSQYLCASSGTGVTGELFFGEGSRLTVL.

There are many counts of this clonotype. This CDR3 reads CASRAGRLRGEQYF. The CDR3 nucleotides read TGTGCCAGCAGGGCCGGGAGATTGCGTGGCGAGCAGTACTTC. The chain joins TRBV12-3 or TRBV12-4 to TRBJ2-7; D may be TRBD2 (6 bases). This CDR3 is 14 amino acids long. V was shortened by 6 bases and J by 6 bases, with 18 bases between the two germline ends.

The chain carries TRBV2 and TRBJ2-7; D might be TRBD1 (6 bases). With 3 bases removed from V and 3 bases from J, the gap between germline ends came to 18 bases. CDR1 SNHLY and CDR2 FYNNEI come from the germline V gene. The CDR3 loop spans 16 amino acids. This CDR3 reads CASSEPGHLFFYEQYF. The CDR3 nucleotides are TGTGCCAGCAGTGAGCCGGGACACCTTTTCTTCTACGAGCAGTACTTC.

A few counts support this clonotype. V and J are TRBV25-1 and TRBJ1-2, with TRBD1 as a possible D gene (5 bases). Germline values: CDR1 MGHDK, CDR2 SYGVNS. V was trimmed by 6 bases and J by 2 bases, leaving 16 bases between them. This CDR3 has 15 amino acids. CDR3 region: CASSPLDTGNYGYTF. In DNA form, the CDR3 reads TGTGCCAGCAGCCCCCTGGACACGGGCAACTATGGCTACACCTTC.

This clonotype turned up a few times. This rearrangement joins TRBV6-1 to TRBJ2-7, with D unresolved. The V gene lost 10 bases and the J gene lost 2 bases, with 18 bases spanning the gap. Germline CDR1 MNHNS, CDR2 SASEGT. CDR3 size: 14 residues. The DNA of the CDR3 is TGTGCCACCCACCACACACCTTCGACCTACGAGCAGTACTTC. This sequence encodes CATHHTPSTYEQYF.

For the CDR3, the DNA is TGTGCCAGCAGCGTAGGGAATTGGGGAATCAGTGAGCAGTTCTTC. The encoded protein is CASSVGNWGISEQFF. The chain combines TRBV9 with TRBJ2-1; D is undetermined. V was pared by 0 bases and J by 9 bases, with 16 bases between. Germline-derived CDR1 and CDR2 are SGDLS and YYNGEE. This CDR3 has 15 residues.

This clonotype was observed a few times. The genes are TRBV4-3 and TRBJ2-3; D is uncertain. This CDR3 is built from 16 residues. Germline CDR1 and CDR2: LGHNA and YSLEER. V was pared by 2 bases and J by 1 base, with 13 bases between. The DNA for the CDR3 is TGCGCCAGCAGCCAAACTGCAGGCATAGGCACAGATACGCAGTATTTT. As protein: CASSQTAGIGTDTQYF.

This clonotype was picked up a small number of times. CDR3 DNA sequence: TGTGCCAGCAGCACGGGACTAGCGGGGGCGAAACAAGAGACCCAGTACTTC. This translates into CASSTGLAGAKQETQYF. The chain employs TRBV7-2 and TRBJ2-5; 14 bases map to TRBD2. Germline loops: CDR1 SGHTA, CDR2 FQGNSA. This CDR3 has 17 residues. Trimming removed 5 bases from V and 2 bases from J; junction bases left unmatched: 7.

This clonotype was seen only a few times. This chain uses TRBV7-9 with TRBJ2-7; 8 bases agree with TRBD1. Germline trimming cut 6 bases from V and 3 bases from J; bases unmatched to any gene: 13. The CDR3 has 16 amino acids. Germline CDR1 reads SEHNR; CDR2 reads FQNEAQ (reference sequence). CDR3 nucleotides: TGTGCCAGCAGTTTAACCGGACAGGGCGTTTTCTACGAGCAGTACTTC. Translated, it gives CASSLTGQGVFYEQYF.

A few counts support this clonotype. The chain has TRBV11-2 and TRBJ1-1; D remains unclear. The CDR3 runs 14 residues. V dropped 5 bases and J dropped 1 base, with 11 bases sitting between them. Per germline, CDR1 SGHAT and CDR2 FQNNGV. CDR3 sequence reads: CASSPFGENTEAFF. The CDR3 coding sequence is TGTGCCAGCAGCCCCTTCGGGGAGAACACTGAAGCTTTCTTT.

V and J are TRBV7-2 and TRBJ2-2; no clear D. The V end lost 4 bases, the J end lost 7 bases, and 4 bases lay between the germline ends. This CDR3 is 11 amino acids long. Germline V gene lookup returns CDR1 SGHTA and CDR2 FQGNSA. The CDR3 DNA is TGTGCCAGCAGCTACGTCGGGGAGCTGTTTTTT. Translated: CASSYVGELFF.

V usage is TRBV12-3 or TRBV12-4 and J usage is TRBJ1-1; D may be TRBD1 (5 bases). This CDR3 spans 12 amino acids. The V end was cut by 1 base, the J end by 9 bases, with 9 bases between. As DNA, the CDR3 is TGTGCCAGCAGTTTAGACAGGAGTAAAGCTTTCTTT. Its translation is CASSLDRSKAFF.